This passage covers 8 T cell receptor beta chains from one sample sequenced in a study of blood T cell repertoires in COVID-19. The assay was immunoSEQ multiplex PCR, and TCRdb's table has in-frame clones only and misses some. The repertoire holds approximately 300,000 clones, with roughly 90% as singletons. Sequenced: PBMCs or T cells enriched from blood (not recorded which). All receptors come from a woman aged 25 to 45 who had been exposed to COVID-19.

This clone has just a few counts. CDR3 residues: CASNLSRGRTEAFF. Here the CDR3 DNA reads TGTGCCAGTAACCTCTCCAGGGGGCGAACTGAAGCTTTCTTT. The rearrangement links TRBV19 to TRBJ1-1; 8 bases are shared with TRBD1. With 7 bases clipped from V and 5 bases from J, the junction kept 9 bases outside the gene matches. Per the germline V gene, CDR1 is LNHDA and CDR2 is SQIVND (reference sequence). CDR3 length: 14 residues.

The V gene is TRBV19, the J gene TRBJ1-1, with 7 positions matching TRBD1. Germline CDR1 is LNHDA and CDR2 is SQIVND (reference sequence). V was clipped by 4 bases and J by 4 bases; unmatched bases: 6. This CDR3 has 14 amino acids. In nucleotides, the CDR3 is TGTGCCAGTAGTAGAGGGGGCTCGGGCACTGAAGCTTTCTTT. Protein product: CASSRGGSGTEAFF.

The CDR3 spells CATSRGRGATETQYF. The CDR3 DNA reads TGTGCCACCAGCAGGGGGCGGGGGGCCACGGAGACCCAGTACTTC. The V call is TRBV15, the J call TRBJ2-5; 8 bases map to TRBD2. The CDR3 has 15 amino acids. V was clipped by 3 bases and J by 5 bases; unmatched bases: 8. Germline assignment: CDR1 LNHNV and CDR2 YYDKDF (reference sequence).

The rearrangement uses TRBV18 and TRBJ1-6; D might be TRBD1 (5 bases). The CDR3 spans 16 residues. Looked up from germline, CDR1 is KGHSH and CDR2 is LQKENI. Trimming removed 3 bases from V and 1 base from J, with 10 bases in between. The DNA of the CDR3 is TGTGCCAGCTCACCGGGAACAGGATCCTATAATTCACCCCTCCACTTT. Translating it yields CASSPGTGSYNSPLHF. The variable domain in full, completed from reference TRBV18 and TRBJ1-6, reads NAGVMQNPRHLVRRRGQEARLRCSPMKGHSHVYWYRQLPEEGLKFMVYLQKENIIDESGMPKERFSAEFPKEGPSILRIQQVVRGDSAAYFCASSPGTGSYNSPLHFGNGTRLTVT.

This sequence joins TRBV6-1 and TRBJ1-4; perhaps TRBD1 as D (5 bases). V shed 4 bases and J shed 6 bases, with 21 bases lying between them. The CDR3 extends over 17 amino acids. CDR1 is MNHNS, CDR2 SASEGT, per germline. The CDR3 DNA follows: TGTGCCAGCAGTGCCTCTCCGGCCAGGCCCAGGGATGAAAAACTGTTTTTT. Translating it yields CASSASPARPRDEKLFF.

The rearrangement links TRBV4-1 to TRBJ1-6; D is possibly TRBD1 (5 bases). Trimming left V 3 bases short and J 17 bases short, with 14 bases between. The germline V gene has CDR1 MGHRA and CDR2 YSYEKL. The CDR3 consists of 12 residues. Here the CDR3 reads CASSQRGEDIHF. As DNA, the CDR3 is TGCGCCAGCAGCCAGAGAGGGGAGGACATCCACTTT.

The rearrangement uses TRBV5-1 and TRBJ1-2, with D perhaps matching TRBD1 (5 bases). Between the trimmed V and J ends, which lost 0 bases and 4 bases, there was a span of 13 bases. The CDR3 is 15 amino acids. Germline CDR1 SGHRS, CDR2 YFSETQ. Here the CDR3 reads CASSLAVGQGYGYTF. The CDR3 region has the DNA TGCGCCAGCAGCTTGGCCGTGGGGCAAGGCTATGGCTACACCTTC.

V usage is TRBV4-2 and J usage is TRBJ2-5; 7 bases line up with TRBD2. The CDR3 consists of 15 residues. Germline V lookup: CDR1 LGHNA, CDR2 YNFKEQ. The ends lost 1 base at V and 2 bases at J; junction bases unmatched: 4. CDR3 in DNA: TGTGCCAGCAGCCAAGTTACGGGGGGTCAAGAGACCCAGTACTTC. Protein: CASSQVTGGQETQYF.